This T cell receptor beta chain stems from a study of prognosis after radiotherapy for stage I lung cancer. Across the study: More than twelve of the patients presented with newly diagnosed primary stage I lung tumors; five or six had oligometastatic NSCLC following surgical resection of the primary tumor. SBRT spanned 3 to 5 fractions, reaching a biologically effective dose of at least 100 Gy. Alongside stereotactic body radiotherapy, concurrent therapy was given to no patient.

Study-level findings and limits: Tumor specificity of expanded TCR clones went undetermined.

V lost 2 bases, J lost 6 bases, and 7 bases stayed unmatched. Germline V lookup: CDR1 SGHTA, CDR2 FQGNSA. The CDR3 totals 15 residues. The genomic DNA TCR beta CDR3 region underwent two rounds of multiplex PCR. Round-one PCR had primers specific to each TRBV and TRBJ gene. Each CDR3 protein gets one entry after TCRdb re-called the multiplex PCR reads with MiXCR. Here the sample spans some 39,000 distinct CDR3 sequences, around a quarter being singletons. This clonotype came up many times. Its target is unknown. The sequencing here drew on PBMCs, taken before or after stereotactic body radiation therapy (not recorded which). This chain links TRBV7-2 with TRBJ2-3; 8 positions agree with TRBD2. The source of this sequence is a donor aged 50 or older with non-small cell lung cancer. The DNA for the CDR3 is TGTGCCAGCAGCTTACGGGAGGGCCGGGTGGATACGCAGTATTTT. It codes for CASSLREGRVDTQYF.